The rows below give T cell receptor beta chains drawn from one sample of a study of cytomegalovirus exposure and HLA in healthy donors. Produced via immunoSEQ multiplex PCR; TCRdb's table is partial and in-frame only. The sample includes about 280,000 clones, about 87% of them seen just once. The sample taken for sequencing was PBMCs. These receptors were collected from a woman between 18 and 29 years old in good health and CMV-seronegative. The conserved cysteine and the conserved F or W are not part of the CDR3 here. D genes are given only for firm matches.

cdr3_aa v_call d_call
ASSPWDSPYEQY TRBV5-1 TRBD1
ASSRETISTDTQY TRBV6-1 NA
ASSQLTGDGTEAF TRBV5-8 TRBD1
ASSPSQGSGTEAF TRBV13 NA
ASSAGTSGSYEQY TRBV9 TRBD2
ASSTAYEQY TRBV2 NA
ASSFPADTDTQY TRBV27 NA
ASSLSQGTGYT TRBV5-1 NA
ASSSGRGVEQF TRBV5-8 NA
ASSTDARAYEQY TRBV5-4 NA